This note documents a single T cell receptor beta chain sequence. This record comes from a study of blood T cell repertoires in COVID-19. Study background: The study drew acute and convalescent COVID-19 samples from the United States, Italy and Spain. In each case, the material was cDNA or gDNA derived from T cells, B-cell-depleted T cells, or PBMCs.

V lost 7 bases and J lost 0, with 22 bases in between. Germline-derived CDR1 and CDR2 are LNHDA and SQIVND (reference sequence). The CDR3 consists of 18 residues. Sequenced by immunoSEQ multiplex PCR; TCRdb stores in-frame clones only, minus some. This sample carries 300,000 or so clones, about 83% of them seen once, and the ten largest clones take around 1.5%. V and J are TRBV19 and TRBJ2-4, with D possibly matching TRBD2 (5 bases). The material sequenced was peripheral blood. The clonotype originates from a woman between 50 and 59 years old with acute or convalescent COVID-19. In nucleotides, the CDR3 is TGTGCCAGTAACCCTGGGGTGGGAGAGTTATTAGCCAAAAACATTCAGTACTTC. It is translated as CASNPGVGELLAKNIQYF.